These T cell receptor beta chains were read from a single sample in a study of blood T cell repertoires in COVID-19. Assay: immunoSEQ multiplex PCR; the TCRdb copy retains only in-frame clones and omits some. The sample yields just over 90,000 clones, 90% seen once. Source material: peripheral blood. The receptors shown here come from a human donor with active COVID-19. The donor label of this sample is uncertain. Both conserved end residues are part of each CDR3. D genes are given only for firm matches. Some rows mark clone size as missing; the rest say once, few, many or name a class of expanded clone.

D gene	clone size	J gene	V gene	CDR3 protein	CDR3 DNA
TRBD1	NA	TRBJ1-2	TRBV7-2	CASTGQGFGGYTF	TGTGCCAGCACGGGACAGGGGTTTGGCGGCTACACCTTC
NA	few	TRBJ1-1	TRBV5-1	CASSLDRRNTEAFF	TGCGCCAGCAGCTTGGACAGGAGGAACACTGAAGCTTTCTTT
TRBD1	NA	TRBJ1-2	TRBV6-5	CASRDRAYGYTF	TGTGCCAGCAGGGACAGGGCCTATGGCTACACCTTC
TRBD1	NA	TRBJ1-2	TRBV5-1	CASSHGQGNYGYTF	TGCGCCAGCAGCCACGGACAGGGGAACTATGGCTACACCTTC
NA	NA	TRBJ2-1	TRBV6-5	CASRRTPSSYNEQFF	TGTGCCAGCAGAAGGACACCGAGCTCCTACAATGAGCAGTTCTTC
NA	once	TRBJ1-1	TRBV5-1	CASSEVVLGTEAFF	TGCGCCAGCAGCGAGGTAGTCCTGGGCACTGAAGCTTTCTTT
TRBD1	NA	TRBJ1-6	TRBV15	CATSTDRGPSPLHF	TGTGCCACCAGTACGGACAGGGGGCCTTCACCCCTCCACTTT
TRBD1	few	TRBJ1-6	TRBV4-2	CASSHRLGQGNSPLHF	TGTGCCAGCAGCCATCGTTTGGGACAGGGTAATTCACCCCTCCACTTT
NA	NA	TRBJ2-5	TRBV11-3	CASSPTRNSETQYF	TGTGCCAGCAGCCCAACTAGAAACTCAGAGACCCAGTACTTC
NA	NA	TRBJ1-1	TRBV19	CASSIGTGSPTEAFF	TGTGCCAGTAGTATAGGAACAGGGTCTCCCACTGAAGCTTTCTTT
TRBD2	NA	TRBJ2-3	TRBV7-8	CASSLMRGNTDTQYF	TGTGCCAGCAGCTTAATGCGGGGGAACACAGATACGCAGTATTTT